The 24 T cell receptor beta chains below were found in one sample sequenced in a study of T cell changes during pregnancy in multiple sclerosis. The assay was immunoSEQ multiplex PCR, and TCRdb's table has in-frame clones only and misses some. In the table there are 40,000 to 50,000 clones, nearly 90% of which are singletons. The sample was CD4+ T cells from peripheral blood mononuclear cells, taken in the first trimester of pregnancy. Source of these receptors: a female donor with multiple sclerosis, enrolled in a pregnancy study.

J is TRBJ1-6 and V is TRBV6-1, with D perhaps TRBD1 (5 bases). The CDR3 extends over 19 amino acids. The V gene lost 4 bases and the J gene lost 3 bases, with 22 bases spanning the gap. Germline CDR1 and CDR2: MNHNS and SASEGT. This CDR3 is CASSGLPGTRGDYNSPLHF. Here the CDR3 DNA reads TGTGCCAGCAGTGGATTACCCGGGACTAGGGGAGACTATAATTCACCCCTCCACTTT.

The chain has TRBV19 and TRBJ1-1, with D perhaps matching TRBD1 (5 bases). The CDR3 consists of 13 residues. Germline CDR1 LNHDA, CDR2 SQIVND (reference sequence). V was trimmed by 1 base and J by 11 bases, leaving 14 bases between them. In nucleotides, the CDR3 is TGTGCCAGTAGTATAGCGTCAGGGTTCGAGGCTTTCTTT. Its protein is CASSIASGFEAFF.

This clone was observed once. The CDR3 region is CATGGIWDTEAFF. The CDR3 nucleotides read TGTGCCACAGGGGGCATATGGGATACTGAAGCTTTCTTT. The rearrangement links TRBV28 to TRBJ1-1; 8 bases fit TRBD1. The CDR3 loop spans 13 amino acids. The germline gives CDR1 MDHEN, CDR2 SYDVKM. Trimming at V came to 10 bases and at J to 5 bases, leaving 9 bases not matched to a gene.

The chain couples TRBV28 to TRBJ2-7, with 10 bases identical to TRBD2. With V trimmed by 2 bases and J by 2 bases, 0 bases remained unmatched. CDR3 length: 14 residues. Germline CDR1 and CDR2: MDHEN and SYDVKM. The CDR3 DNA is TGTGCCAGCAGTTTAGGACTAGCGGCCTACGAGCAGTACTTC. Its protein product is CASSLGLAAYEQYF. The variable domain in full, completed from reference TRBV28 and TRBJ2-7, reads DVKVTQSSRYLVKRTGEKVFLECVQDMDHENMFWYRQDPGLGLRLIYFSYDVKMKEKGDIPEGYSVSREKKERFSLILESASTNQTSMYLCASSLGLAAYEQYFGPGTRLTVT.

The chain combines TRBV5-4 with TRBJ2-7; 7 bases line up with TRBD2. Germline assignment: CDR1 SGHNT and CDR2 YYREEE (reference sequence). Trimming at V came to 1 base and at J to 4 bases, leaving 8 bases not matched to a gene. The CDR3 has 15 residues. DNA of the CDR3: TGTGCCAGCAGCTTGCTCCGGGACTACTCGTACGAGCAGTACTTC. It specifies CASSLLRDYSYEQYF. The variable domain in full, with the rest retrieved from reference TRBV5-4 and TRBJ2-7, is ETGVTQSPTHLIKTRGQQVTLRCSSQSGHNTVSWYQQALGQGPQFIFQYYREEENGRGNFPPRFSGLQFPNYSSELNVNALELDDSALYLCASSLLRDYSYEQYFGPGTRLTVT.

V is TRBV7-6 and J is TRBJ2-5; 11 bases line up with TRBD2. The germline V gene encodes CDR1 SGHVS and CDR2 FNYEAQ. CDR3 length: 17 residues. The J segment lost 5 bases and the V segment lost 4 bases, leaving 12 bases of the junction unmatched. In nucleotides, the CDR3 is TGTGCCAGCAGCTCAAGCACAGGACTAGCGGGTCGCGAGACCCAGTACTTC. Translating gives CASSSSTGLAGRETQYF.

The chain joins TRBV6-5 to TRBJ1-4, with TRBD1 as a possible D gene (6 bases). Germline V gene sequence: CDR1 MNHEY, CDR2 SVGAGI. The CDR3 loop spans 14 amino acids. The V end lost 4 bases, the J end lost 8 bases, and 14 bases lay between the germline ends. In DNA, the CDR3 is TGTGCCAGCAGTTCTTTCAAGGGGGTGGAAAAACTGTTTTTT. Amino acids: CASSSFKGVEKLFF.

CDR3 protein: CAISGSKAGTQETQYF. The CDR3 DNA is TGTGCCATCAGTGGATCCAAAGCGGGTACCCAAGAGACCCAGTACTTC. V gene TRBV10-3 combines with J gene TRBJ2-5, with a tentative D call TRBD2 (6 bases). The V end was cut by 4 bases, the J end by 1 base, with 16 bases between. CDR1 is ENHRY and CDR2 is SYGVKD in the germline V gene. This CDR3 comprises 16 residues.

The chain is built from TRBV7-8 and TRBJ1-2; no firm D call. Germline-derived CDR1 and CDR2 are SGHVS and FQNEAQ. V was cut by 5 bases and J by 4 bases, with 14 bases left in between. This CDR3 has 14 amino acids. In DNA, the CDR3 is TGTGCCAGCAGCCAAGATACCTATGCCTATGGCTACACCTTC. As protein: CASSQDTYAYGYTF.

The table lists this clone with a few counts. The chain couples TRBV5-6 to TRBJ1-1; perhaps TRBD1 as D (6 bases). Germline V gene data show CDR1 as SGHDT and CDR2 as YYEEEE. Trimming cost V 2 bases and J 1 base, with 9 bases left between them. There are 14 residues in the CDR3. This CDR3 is CASSLPTGNTEAFF. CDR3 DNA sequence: TGTGCCAGCAGCTTACCGACAGGGAACACTGAAGCTTTCTTT.

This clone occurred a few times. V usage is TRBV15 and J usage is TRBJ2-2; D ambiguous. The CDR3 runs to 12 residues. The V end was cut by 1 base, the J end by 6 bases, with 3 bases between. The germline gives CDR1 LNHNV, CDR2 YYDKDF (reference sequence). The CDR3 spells CATSRVSGELFF. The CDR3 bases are TGTGCCACCAGCAGAGTATCCGGGGAGCTGTTTTTT.

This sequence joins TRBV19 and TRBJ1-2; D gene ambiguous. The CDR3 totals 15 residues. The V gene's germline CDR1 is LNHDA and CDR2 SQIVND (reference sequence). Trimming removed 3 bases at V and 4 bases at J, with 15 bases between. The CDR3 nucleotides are TGTGCCAGTAGTATCCGGGGAAGCGAAACCTATGGCTACACCTTC. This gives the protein CASSIRGSETYGYTF.

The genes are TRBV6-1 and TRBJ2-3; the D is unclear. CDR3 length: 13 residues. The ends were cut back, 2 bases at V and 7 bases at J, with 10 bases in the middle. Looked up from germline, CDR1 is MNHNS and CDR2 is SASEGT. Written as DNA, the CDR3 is TGTGCCAGCAGTGAACAGCAGGCAAATACGCAGTATTTT. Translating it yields CASSEQQANTQYF.

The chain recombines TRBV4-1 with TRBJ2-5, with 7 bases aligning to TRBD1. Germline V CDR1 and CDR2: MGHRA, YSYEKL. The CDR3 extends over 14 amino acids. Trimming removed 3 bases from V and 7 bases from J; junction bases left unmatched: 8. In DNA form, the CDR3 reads TGCGCCAGCAGCCATCCGGACAGGCTTGGGACCCAGTACTTC. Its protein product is CASSHPDRLGTQYF.

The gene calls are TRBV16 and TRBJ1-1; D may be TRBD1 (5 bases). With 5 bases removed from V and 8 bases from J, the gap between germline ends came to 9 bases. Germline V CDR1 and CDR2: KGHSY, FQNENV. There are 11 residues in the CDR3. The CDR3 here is CASSRGLEAFF. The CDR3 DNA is TGTGCCAGCAGCAGGGGATTAGAAGCTTTCTTT.

The CDR3 reads CASSIQGLDTEAFF. Written as DNA, the CDR3 is TGCGCCAGCAGCATACAGGGGTTGGACACTGAAGCTTTCTTT. The chain couples TRBV5-1 to TRBJ1-1, with 7 bases fitting TRBD1. Germline V gene sequence: CDR1 SGHRS, CDR2 YFSETQ. The V and J ends lost 4 bases and 3 bases, in that order; junction bases with no gene match: 6. CDR3 length: 14 residues.

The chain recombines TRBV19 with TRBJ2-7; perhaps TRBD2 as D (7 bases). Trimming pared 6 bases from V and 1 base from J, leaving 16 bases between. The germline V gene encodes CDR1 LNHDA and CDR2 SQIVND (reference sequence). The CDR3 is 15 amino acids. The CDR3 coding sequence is TGTGCCAGTAGCACCTCTAGCGGACAGTCCTACGAGCAGTACTTC. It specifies CASSTSSGQSYEQYF.

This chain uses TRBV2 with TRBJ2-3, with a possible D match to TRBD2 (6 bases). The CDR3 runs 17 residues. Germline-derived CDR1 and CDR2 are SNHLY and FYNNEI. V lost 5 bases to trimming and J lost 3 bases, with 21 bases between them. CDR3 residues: CASSSQARLVRTDTQYF. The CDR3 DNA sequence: TGTGCCAGCAGTTCCCAGGCAAGACTAGTTAGGACAGATACGCAGTATTTT.

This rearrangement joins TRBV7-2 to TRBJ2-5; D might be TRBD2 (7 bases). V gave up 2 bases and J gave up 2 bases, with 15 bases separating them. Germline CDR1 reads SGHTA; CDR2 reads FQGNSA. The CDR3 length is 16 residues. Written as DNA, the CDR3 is TGTGCCAGCAGCTTAAGTCCCAGCGGGACACAAGAGACCCAGTACTTC. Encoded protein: CASSLSPSGTQETQYF.

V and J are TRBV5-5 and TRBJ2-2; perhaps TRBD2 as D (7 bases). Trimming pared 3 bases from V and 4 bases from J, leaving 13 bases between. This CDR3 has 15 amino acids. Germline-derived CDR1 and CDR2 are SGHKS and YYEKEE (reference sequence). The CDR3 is CASSWGRESTGELFF. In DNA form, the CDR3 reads TGTGCCAGCAGCTGGGGGCGGGAGAGCACCGGGGAGCTGTTTTTT.

CDR3 sequence (DNA): TGTGCCAGCAGTTCCGTCGGGACAGGGGGCTACGAGCAGTACTTC. It encodes CASSSVGTGGYEQYF. The rearrangement uses TRBV6-5 and TRBJ2-7; TRBD1 matches at 11 bases. There are 15 residues in the CDR3. Looked up from germline, CDR1 is MNHEY and CDR2 is SVGAGI. V shed 4 bases and J 3 bases; nucleotides not matched to a gene: 5.

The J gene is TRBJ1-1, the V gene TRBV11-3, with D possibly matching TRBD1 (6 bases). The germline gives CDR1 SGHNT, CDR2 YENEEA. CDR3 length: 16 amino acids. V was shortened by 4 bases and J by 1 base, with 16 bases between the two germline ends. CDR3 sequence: CASSSRGETGNTEAFF. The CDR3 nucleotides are TGTGCCAGCAGCTCCCGGGGAGAGACAGGGAACACTGAAGCTTTCTTT.

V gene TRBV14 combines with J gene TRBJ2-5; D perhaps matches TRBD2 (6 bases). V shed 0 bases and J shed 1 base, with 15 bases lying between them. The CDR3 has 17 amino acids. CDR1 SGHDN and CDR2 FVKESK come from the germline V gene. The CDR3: CASSQDRASDFQETQYF. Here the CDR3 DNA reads TGTGCCAGCAGCCAAGATAGAGCTAGCGACTTCCAAGAGACCCAGTACTTC.

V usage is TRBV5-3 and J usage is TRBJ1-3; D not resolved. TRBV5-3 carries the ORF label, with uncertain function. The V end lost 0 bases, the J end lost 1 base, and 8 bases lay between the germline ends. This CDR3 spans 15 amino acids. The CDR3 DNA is TGTGCCAGAAGCTTGGCCGCCAGGTCTGGAAACACCATATATTTT. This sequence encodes CARSLAARSGNTIYF.